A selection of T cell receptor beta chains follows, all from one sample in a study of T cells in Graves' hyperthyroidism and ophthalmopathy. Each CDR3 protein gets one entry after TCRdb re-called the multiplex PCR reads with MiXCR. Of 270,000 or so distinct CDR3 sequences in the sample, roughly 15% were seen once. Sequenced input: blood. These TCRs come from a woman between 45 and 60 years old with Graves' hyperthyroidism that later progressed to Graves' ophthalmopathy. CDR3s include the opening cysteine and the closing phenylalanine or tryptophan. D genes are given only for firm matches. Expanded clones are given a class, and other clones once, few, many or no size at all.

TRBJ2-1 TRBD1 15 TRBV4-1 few CASSHPGQGANEQFF TGCGCCAGCAGCCATCCGGGACAGGGGGCAAATGAGCAGTTCTTC
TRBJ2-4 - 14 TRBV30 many CAWSVQVVKNIQYF TGTGCCTGGAGTGTACAGGTAGTGAAAAACATTCAGTACTTC
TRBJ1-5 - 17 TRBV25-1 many CATKPPNARGGNQPQHF TGTGCCACCAAACCCCCGAACGCGAGGGGAGGCAATCAGCCCCAGCATTTT
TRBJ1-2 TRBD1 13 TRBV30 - CAWSVQGVSGYTF TGTGCCTGGAGTGTACAGGGGGTCTCTGGCTACACCTTC
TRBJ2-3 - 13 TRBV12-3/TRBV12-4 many CASSGAGRDTQYF TGTGCCAGCAGTGGCGCGGGCCGAGATACGCAGTATTTT
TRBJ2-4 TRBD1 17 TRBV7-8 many CASSWGTGELAKNIQYF TGTGCCAGCAGCTGGGGGACAGGGGAACTAGCCAAAAACATTCAGTACTTC
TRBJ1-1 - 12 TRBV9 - CASSFRGGEAFF TGTGCCAGCAGCTTCCGAGGGGGAGAAGCTTTCTTT
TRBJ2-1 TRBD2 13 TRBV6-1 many CASLASGDNEQFF TGTGCCAGCCTCGCTAGCGGGGACAATGAGCAGTTCTTC
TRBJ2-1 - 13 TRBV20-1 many CSAIGTGYNEQFF TGCAGTGCTATAGGGACGGGTTACAATGAGCAGTTCTTC
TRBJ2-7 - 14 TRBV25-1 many CASRPTGHTYEQYF TGTGCCAGCAGACCCACGGGGCACACCTACGAGCAGTACTTC
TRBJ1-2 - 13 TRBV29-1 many CSVGTESNYGYTF TGCAGCGTTGGGACAGAATCTAACTATGGCTACACCTTC
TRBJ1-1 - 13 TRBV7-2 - CASSSGAGPEAFF TGTGCCAGCAGCAGCGGGGCAGGGCCCGAAGCTTTCTTT
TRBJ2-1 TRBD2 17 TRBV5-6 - CASSGGGSGSPLREQFF TGTGCCAGCAGCGGAGGGGGGAGCGGGAGCCCCCTCCGTGAGCAGTTCTTC
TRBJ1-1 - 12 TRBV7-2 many CASTRWGRARIF TGTGCCAGCACCCGCTGGGGCAGGGCGCGTATCTTT
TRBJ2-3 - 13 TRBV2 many CASSSRESDTQYF TGTGCCAGCAGTTCCCGGGAGTCAGATACGCAGTATTTT
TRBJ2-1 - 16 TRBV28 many CASSLLGQVGMNEQFF TGTGCCAGCAGTTTATTGGGACAAGTCGGGATGAATGAGCAGTTCTTC
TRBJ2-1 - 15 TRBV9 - CASSVGGTDDNEQFF TGTGCCAGCAGCGTAGGAGGGACGGATGACAATGAGCAGTTCTTC
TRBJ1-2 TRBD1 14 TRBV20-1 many CSAPRTGLNYGYTF TGCAGTGCCCCAAGGACAGGGCTTAACTATGGCTACACCTTC
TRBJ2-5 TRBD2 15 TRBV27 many CASSRLAGVAETQYF TGTGCCAGCAGTCGTTTAGCGGGAGTAGCAGAGACCCAGTACTTC
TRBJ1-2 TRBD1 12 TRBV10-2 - CASMDRGYGYTF TGCGCCAGCATGGACAGGGGCTATGGCTACACCTTC
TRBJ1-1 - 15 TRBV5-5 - CASSLETALGTEAFF TGCGCCAGCAGCTTAGAAACAGCATTGGGCACTGAAGCTTTCTTT
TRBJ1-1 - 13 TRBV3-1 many CASSHGQNTEAFF TGTGCCAGCAGCCACGGACAGAACACTGAAGCTTTCTTT
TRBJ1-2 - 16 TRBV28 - CASTPLGRDFDYGYTF TGTGCCAGCACACCTCTAGGTAGGGACTTCGACTATGGCTACACCTTC
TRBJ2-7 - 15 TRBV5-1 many CASSLGLGPPYEQYF TGCGCCAGCAGCTTGGGGCTAGGTCCTCCCTACGAGCAGTACTTC
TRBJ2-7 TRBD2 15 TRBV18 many CASSPLGAGEVEQYF TGTGCCAGCTCACCGTTAGGAGCGGGAGAAGTCGAGCAGTACTTC
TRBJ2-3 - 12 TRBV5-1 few CASSLDPDTQYF TGCGCCAGCAGCTTGGATCCAGATACGCAGTATTTT
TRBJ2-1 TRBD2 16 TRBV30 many CAWSETSGSSYNEQFF TGTGCCTGGAGTGAGACTAGCGGGAGCTCCTACAATGAGCAGTTCTTC
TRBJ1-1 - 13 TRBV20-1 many CSARGGPNTEAFF TGCAGTGCTAGAGGGGGCCCCAACACTGAAGCTTTCTTT
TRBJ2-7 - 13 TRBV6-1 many CASRQGIPYEQYF TGTGCCAGCAGGCAGGGCATACCCTACGAGCAGTACTTC
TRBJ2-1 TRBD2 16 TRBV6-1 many CASSYQGLAGYNEQFF TGTGCCAGCAGTTACCAGGGACTAGCGGGGTACAATGAGCAGTTCTTC
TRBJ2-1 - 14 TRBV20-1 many CSAREGPTYNEQFF TGCAGTGCTAGAGAGGGACCAACCTACAATGAGCAGTTCTTC
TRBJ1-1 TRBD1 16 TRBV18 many CASSPYFGQGNTEAFF TGTGCCAGCTCACCATACTTCGGACAGGGGAACACTGAAGCTTTCTTT
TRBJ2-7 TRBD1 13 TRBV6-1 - CASTDRAIYEQYF TGTGCCAGCACTGACAGGGCGATCTACGAGCAGTACTTC
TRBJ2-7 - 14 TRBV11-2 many CASSLAWDPYEQYF TGTGCCAGCAGCTTAGCCTGGGACCCCTACGAGCAGTACTTC